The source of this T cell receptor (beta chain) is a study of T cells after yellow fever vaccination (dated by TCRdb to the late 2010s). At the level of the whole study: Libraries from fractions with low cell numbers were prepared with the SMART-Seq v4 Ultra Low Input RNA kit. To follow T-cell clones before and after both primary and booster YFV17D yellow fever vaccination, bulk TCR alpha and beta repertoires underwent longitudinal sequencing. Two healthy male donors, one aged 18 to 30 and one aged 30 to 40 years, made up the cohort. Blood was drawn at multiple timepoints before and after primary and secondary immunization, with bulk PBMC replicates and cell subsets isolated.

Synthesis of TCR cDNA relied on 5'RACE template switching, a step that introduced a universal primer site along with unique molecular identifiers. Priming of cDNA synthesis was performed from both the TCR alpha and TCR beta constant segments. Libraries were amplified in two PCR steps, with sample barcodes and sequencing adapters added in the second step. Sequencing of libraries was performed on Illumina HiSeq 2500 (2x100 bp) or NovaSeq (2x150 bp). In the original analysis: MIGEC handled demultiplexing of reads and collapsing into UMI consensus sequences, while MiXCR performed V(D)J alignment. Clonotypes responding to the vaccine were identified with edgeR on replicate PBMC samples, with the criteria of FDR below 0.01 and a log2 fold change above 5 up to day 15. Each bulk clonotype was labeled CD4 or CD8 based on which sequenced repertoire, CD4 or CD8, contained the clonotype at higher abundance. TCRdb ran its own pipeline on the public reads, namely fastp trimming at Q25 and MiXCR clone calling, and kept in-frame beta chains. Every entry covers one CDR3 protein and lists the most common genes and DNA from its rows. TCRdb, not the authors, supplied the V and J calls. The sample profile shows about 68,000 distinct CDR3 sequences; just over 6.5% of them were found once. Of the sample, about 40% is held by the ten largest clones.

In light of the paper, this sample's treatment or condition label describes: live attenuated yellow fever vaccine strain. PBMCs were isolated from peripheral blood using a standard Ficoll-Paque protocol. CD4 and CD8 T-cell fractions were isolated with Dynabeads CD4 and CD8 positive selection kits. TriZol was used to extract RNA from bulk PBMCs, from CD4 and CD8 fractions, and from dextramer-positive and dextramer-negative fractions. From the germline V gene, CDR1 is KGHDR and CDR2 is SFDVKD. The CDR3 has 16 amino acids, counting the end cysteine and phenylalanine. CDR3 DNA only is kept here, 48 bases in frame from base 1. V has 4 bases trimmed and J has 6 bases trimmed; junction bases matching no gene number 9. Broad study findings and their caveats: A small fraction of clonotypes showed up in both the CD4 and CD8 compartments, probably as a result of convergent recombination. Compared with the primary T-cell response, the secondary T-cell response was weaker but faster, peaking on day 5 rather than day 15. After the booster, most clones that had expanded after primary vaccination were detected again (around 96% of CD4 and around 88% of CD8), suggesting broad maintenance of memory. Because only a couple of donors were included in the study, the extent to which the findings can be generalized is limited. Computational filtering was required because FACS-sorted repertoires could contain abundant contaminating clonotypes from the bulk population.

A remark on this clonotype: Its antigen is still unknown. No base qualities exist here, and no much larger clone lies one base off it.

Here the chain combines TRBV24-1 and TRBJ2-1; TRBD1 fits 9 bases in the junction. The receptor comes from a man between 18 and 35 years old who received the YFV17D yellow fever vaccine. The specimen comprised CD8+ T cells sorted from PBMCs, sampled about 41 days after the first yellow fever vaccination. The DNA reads TGTGCCACCAGTGACCGGGGGACAGGGAGGATCAATGAGCAGTTCTTC. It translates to CATSDRGTGRINEQFF.